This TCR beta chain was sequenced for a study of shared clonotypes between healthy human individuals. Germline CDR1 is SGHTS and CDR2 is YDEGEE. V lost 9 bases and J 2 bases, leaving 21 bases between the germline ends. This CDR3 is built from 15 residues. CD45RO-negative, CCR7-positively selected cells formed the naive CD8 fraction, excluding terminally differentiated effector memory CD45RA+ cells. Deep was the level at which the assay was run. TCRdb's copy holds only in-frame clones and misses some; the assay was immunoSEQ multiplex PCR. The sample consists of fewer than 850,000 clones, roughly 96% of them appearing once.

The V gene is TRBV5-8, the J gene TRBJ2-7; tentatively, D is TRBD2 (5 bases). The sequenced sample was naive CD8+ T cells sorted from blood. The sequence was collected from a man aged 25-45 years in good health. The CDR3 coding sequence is TGTGCCATCCCGAAAAGGGAGCGGATTACCTACGAGCAGTACTTC. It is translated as CAIPKRERITYEQYF.